This section outlines one TCR beta chain sequence together with its context. Its cognate antigen is unknown. The CDR3 extends over 14 amino acids. The record originates from a study of CD8 T cells in ankylosing spondylitis. It was by quantitative 5'-RACE with molecular barcodes that TCR beta libraries were made. Each CDR3 protein is one row after TCRdb ran MiXCR on the 5' RACE reads. The table has hundreds of thousands of distinct CDR3 sequences, roughly a quarter seen once. Study findings and constraints: In ankylosing spondylitis patients, matched synovial fluid reportedly showed significant enrichment of disease-linked clones. Ankylosing spondylitis blood seemed to carry a telltale TCR beta motif made of fewer than 10 highly homologous variants. Some motif variants had been reported before (in reactive arthritis synovial fluid and blood). Disease-linked clones had a CD8+ phenotype and relatively low frequency in peripheral blood.

V usage is TRBV21-1 and J usage is TRBJ2-7; TRBD2 is taken as the D call from the table, unchecked against the DNA. TRBV21-1 is a recognized pseudogene. Sample: blood, either unsorted or a sorted T cell fraction (not recorded which). This receptor was identified in a male donor with ankylosing spondylitis. CDR3 sequence reads: CASSGGELSYEQYV. The CDR3 DNA reads as TGTGCCAGCAGCGGTGGGGAGTTAAGCTACGAGCAGTACGTC.